This T cell receptor beta chain appears in the sequencing data of a study of early T cells in non-severe SARS-CoV-2 infection. TCRdb re-analysed the 5' RACE reads in MiXCR, keeping a single row per CDR3 protein. Found here are 68,000 or so distinct CDR3 sequences, about 11% of them singletons; the top ten hold 6.4%. Trimming cost V 5 bases and J 9 bases; bases outside gene matches: 12. Germline lookup yields CDR1 SGHNT and CDR2 YENEEA. The CDR3 has 15 amino acids. This TCR derives from an adult who was a healthcare worker with PCR-confirmed SARS-CoV-2 infection or an uninfected control (not recorded which). The rearrangement joins TRBV11-3 to TRBJ2-1, with TRBD1 matching 8 bases. The sample taken for sequencing was whole blood. CDR3 sequence reads: CASSPEDRESGEQFF. CDR3 coding DNA: TGTGCCAGCAGCCCCGAGGACAGGGAAAGTGGTGAGCAGTTCTTC.